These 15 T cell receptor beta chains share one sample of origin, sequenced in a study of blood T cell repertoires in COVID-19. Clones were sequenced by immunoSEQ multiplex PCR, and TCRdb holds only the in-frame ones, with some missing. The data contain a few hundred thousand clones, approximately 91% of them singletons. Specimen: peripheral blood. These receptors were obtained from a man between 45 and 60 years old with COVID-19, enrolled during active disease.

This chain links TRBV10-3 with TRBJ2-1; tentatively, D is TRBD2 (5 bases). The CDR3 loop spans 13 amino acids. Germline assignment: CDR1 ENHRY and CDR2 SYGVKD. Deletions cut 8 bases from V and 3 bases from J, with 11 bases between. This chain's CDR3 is CAIQSGNYNEQFF. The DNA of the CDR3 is TGTGCCATCCAAAGCGGTAACTACAATGAGCAGTTCTTC.

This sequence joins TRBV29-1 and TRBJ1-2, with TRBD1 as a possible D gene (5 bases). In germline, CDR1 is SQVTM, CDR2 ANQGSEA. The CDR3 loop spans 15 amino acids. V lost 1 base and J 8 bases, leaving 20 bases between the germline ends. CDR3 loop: CSVEATPGAPGGYTF. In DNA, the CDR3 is TGCAGCGTTGAAGCCACCCCGGGAGCGCCAGGGGGCTACACCTTC. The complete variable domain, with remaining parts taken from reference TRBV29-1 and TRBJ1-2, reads SAVISQKPSRDICQRGTSLTIQCQVDSQVTMMFWYRQQPGQSLTLIATANQGSEATYESGFVIDKFPISRPNLTFSTLTVSNMSPEDSSIYLCSVEATPGAPGGYTFGSGTRLTVV.

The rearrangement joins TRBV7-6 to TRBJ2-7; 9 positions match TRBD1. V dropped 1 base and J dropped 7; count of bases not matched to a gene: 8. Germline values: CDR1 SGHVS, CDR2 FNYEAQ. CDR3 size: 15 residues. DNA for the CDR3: TGTGCCAGCAGCTTAGGACAGGGGGGCGTGGGGGAGCAGTACTTC. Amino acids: CASSLGQGGVGEQYF.

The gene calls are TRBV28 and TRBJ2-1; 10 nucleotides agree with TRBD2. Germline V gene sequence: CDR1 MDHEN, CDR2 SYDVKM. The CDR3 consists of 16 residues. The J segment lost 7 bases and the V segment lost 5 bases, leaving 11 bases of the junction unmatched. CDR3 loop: CASSPTSGGAGNEQFF. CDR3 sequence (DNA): TGTGCCAGCAGTCCCACGAGCGGGGGGGCGGGAAATGAGCAGTTCTTC.

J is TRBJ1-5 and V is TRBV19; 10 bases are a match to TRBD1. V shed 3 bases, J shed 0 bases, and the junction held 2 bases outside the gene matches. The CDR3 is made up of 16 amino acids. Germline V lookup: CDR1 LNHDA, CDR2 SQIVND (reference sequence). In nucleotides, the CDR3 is TGTGCCAGTAGTATCGGGACAGGGGTTAGCAATCAGCCCCAGCATTTT. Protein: CASSIGTGVSNQPQHF. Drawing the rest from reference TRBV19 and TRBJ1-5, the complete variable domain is DGGITQSPKYLFRKEGQNVTLSCEQNLNHDAMYWYRQDPGQGLRLIYYSQIVNDFQKGDIAEGYSVSREKKESFPLTVTSAQKNPTAFYLCASSIGTGVSNQPQHFGDGTRLSIL.

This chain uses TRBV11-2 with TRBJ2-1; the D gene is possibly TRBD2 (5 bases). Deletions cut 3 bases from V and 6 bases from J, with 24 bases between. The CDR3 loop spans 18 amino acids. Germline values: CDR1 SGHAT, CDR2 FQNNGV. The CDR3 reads CASSFLPFGISLVNEQFF. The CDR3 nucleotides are TGTGCCAGCAGCTTTCTCCCTTTCGGGATTTCTCTTGTCAATGAGCAGTTCTTC. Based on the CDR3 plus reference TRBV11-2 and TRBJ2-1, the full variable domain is EAGVAQSPRYKIIEKRQSVAFWCNPISGHATLYWYQQILGQGPKLLIQFQNNGVVDDSQLPKDRFSAERLKGVDSTLKIQPAKLEDSAVYLCASSFLPFGISLVNEQFFGPGTRLTVL.

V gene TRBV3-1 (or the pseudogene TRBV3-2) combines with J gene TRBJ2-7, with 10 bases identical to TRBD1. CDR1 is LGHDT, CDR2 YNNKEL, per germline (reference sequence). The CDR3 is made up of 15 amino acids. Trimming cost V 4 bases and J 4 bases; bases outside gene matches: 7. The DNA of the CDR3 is TGTGCCAGCAGCCCGCCGGGACAGGGGAAGTACGAGCAGTACTTC. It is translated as CASSPPGQGKYEQYF.

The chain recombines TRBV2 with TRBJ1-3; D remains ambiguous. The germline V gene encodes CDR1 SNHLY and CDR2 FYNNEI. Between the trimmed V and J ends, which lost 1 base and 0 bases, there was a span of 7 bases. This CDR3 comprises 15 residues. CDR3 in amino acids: CASSEGRISGNTIYF. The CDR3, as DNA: TGTGCCAGCAGTGAAGGGCGGATCTCTGGAAACACCATATATTTT.

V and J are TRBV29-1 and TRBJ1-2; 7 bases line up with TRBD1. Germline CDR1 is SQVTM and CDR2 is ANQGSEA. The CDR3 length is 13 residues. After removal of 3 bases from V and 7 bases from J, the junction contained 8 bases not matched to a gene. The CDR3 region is CSVDARGSGGYTF. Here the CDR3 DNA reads TGCAGCGTTGATGCCAGGGGGAGCGGTGGCTACACCTTC.

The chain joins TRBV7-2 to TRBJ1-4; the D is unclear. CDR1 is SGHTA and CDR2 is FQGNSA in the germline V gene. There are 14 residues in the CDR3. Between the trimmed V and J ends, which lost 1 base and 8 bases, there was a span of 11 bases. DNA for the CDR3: TGTGCCAGCAGCTTAGTGCCAGGATCCGAAAAACTGTTTTTT. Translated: CASSLVPGSEKLFF.

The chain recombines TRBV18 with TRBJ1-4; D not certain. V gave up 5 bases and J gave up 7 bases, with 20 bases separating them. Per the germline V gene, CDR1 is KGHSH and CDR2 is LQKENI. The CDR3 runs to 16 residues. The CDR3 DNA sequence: TGTGCCAGCTCAGATTTTCTTGGAGCGCAATCTGAAAAACTGTTTTTT. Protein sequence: CASSDFLGAQSEKLFF.

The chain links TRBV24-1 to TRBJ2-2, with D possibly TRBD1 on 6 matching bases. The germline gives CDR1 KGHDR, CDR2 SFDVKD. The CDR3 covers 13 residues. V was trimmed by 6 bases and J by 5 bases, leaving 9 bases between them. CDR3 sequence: CATSSRGTGELFF. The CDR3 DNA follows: TGTGCCACCAGTTCCAGGGGTACCGGGGAGCTGTTTTTT.

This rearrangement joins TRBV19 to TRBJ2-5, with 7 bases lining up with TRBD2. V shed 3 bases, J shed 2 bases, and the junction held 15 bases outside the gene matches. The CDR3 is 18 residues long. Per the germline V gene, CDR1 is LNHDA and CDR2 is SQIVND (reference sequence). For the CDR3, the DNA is TGTGCCAGTAGTATTCTATCCCCCCTTCTAGCGGATCAAGAGACCCAGTACTTC. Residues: CASSILSPLLADQETQYF. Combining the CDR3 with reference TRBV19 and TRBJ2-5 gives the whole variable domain DGGITQSPKYLFRKEGQNVTLSCEQNLNHDAMYWYRQDPGQGLRLIYYSQIVNDFQKGDIAEGYSVSREKKESFPLTVTSAQKNPTAFYLCASSILSPLLADQETQYFGPGTRLLVL.

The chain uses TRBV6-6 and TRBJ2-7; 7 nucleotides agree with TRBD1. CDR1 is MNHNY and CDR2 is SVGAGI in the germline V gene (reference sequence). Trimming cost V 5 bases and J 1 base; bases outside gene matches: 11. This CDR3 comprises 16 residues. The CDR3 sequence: CASSTDKQGRSYEQYF. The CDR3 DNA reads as TGTGCCAGCAGTACAGATAAACAGGGGCGATCCTACGAGCAGTACTTC.

The CDR3 DNA is TGTGCCACCAGCAGAGAGGGACAGAACACCGGGGAGCTGTTTTTT. Amino acid sequence: CATSREGQNTGELFF. The V gene is TRBV15, the J gene TRBJ2-2; D is perhaps TRBD1 (6 bases). V lost 0 bases and J lost 1, with 6 bases in between. Looked up from germline, CDR1 is LNHNV and CDR2 is YYDKDF (reference sequence). This CDR3 comprises 15 residues.